This entry features one T cell receptor beta chain sequence. This sample was included in a study of blood T cell repertoires in COVID-19. The wider study: Samples came from the United States, Italy and Spain, spanning acute and convalescent COVID-19. T cells, B-cell-depleted T cells, or PBMCs supplied cDNA or gDNA.

Looked up from germline, CDR1 is SNHLY and CDR2 is FYNNEI. Trimming took 2 bases from V and 1 from J, leaving 7 bases between them. The CDR3 length is 14 residues. Study processing details: It was from reference gene primer amplification that nucleated cell counts were estimated. The repertoire was sequenced with immunoSEQ multiplex PCR; TCRdb's copy has only in-frame clones and lacks some. V and J calls and clone size are copied from that table; D and trimming were computed from the DNA. The repertoire has about 74,000 clones, 85% to 90% of them found once; the top ten carry 1.5% to 2.5%. The specimen sequenced was peripheral blood. J is TRBJ2-3 and V is TRBV2, with D maybe TRBD1 (5 bases). This receptor was obtained from a woman older than 75 with active or convalescent COVID-19. CDR3 DNA sequence: TGTGCCAGCAGTGAATTGACAGGCACAGATACGCAGTATTTT. It translates to CASSELTGTDTQYF.